These 22 T cell receptor beta chains share one sample of origin, sequenced in a study of neurological immune-mediated disorders. From the 5' RACE reads, TCRdb called clonotypes with MiXCR, one entry per CDR3 protein. The sample holds approximately 26,000 distinct CDR3 sequences; 2.5% to 4% are singletons and the top ten take 6% to 8%. The sample comprised PBMCs. The receptors were gathered from a woman in her thirties with multiple sclerosis.

This clonotype was observed at least ten times. This chain connects TRBV6-5 to TRBJ1-2, with D perhaps matching TRBD1 (5 bases). Trimming shortened V by 5 bases and J by 5 bases, and 12 bases separated the two germline ends. From germline, CDR1 is MNHEY and CDR2 SVGAGI. CDR3 length equals 13 residues. The CDR3: CASSIAGRYGYTF. The CDR3 nucleotides read TGTGCCAGCAGTATAGCAGGGAGGTATGGCTACACCTTC.

This clonotype was detected a few times. One base away lies a much larger clone, so this may be a sequencing read error. The chain combines TRBV7-2 with TRBJ2-2, with D tentatively TRBD2 (5 bases). Per germline, CDR1 SGHTA and CDR2 FQGNSA. The CDR3 totals 13 residues. CDR3 bases: TGTGCCAGCAGCCAACTAAGAGCCGGGGAGCCGTTTTTT. This codes for CASSQLRAGEPFF.

Many counts were recorded for this clonotype. This chain uses TRBV4-3 with TRBJ2-7; no clear D gene. The CDR3 runs 14 residues. Germline values: CDR1 LGHNA, CDR2 YSLEER. Deletions cut 2 bases from V and 0 bases from J, with 8 bases between. DNA for the CDR3: TGCGCCAGCAGCCAAAGTGACAACTCCTACGAGCAGTACTTC. This encodes CASSQSDNSYEQYF.

Ten or more counts support this clonotype. The rearrangement links TRBV7-3 to TRBJ2-7; the D gene is possibly TRBD2 (5 bases). Trimming stripped 1 base from V and 1 base from J, with 8 bases between. Germline-derived CDR1 and CDR2 are SGHTA and FQGTGA. This CDR3 comprises 14 residues. In nucleotides, the CDR3 is TGTGCCAGCAGCTTAAAGGGAGATTCCTACGAGCAGTACTTC. Protein: CASSLKGDSYEQYF.

This clonotype came up many times. The chain carries TRBV10-3 and TRBJ2-1, with 10 positions matching TRBD2. Germline V lookup: CDR1 ENHRY, CDR2 SYGVKD. Trimming cost V 0 bases and J 6 bases; bases outside gene matches: 5. The CDR3 is 16 residues long. For the CDR3, the DNA is TGTGCCATCAGTGAGTCGGCTCTAGCGGGGGCCAATGAGCAGTTCTTC. It translates to CAISESALAGANEQFF.

This clonotype was found many times. This chain joins TRBV19 and TRBJ1-3, with D uncertain. Germline-derived CDR1 and CDR2 are LNHDA and SQIVND (reference sequence). The CDR3 sequence is 14 residues long. V lost 5 bases and J 11 bases, leaving 19 bases between the germline ends. The CDR3 is CASSPGGPSVSIYF. CDR3 sequence (DNA): TGTGCCAGTAGTCCCGGTGGACCCTCCGTCTCCATATATTTT.

This clonotype was found many times. The chain recombines TRBV7-8 with TRBJ2-5, with D perhaps given as TRBD1 or TRBD2 (5 bases each). With 5 bases removed from V and 5 bases from J, the gap between germline ends came to 15 bases. The CDR3 loop spans 14 amino acids. The germline CDR1 and CDR2 sequences are SGHVS and FQNEAQ. The CDR3 here is CASSPDGWGETQYF. CDR3 sequence (DNA): TGTGCCAGCAGCCCGGACGGCTGGGGGGAGACCCAGTACTTC.

This clonotype was seen many times. The chain carries TRBV7-2 and TRBJ2-3; D not certain. The germline V and J ends were trimmed by 4 bases and 0 bases, with 8 bases remaining between them. The germline CDR1 and CDR2 sequences are SGHTA and FQGNSA. This CDR3 has 14 residues. CDR3 in DNA: TGTGCCAGCAGCTACATACCTAGCACAGATACGCAGTATTTT. It translates to CASSYIPSTDTQYF.

In this sample, this clonotype turned up a few times. A much larger clone lies a single base off, so this may be a read error. The rearrangement links TRBV7-2 to TRBJ2-4; tentative D call: TRBD2 (5 bases). The CDR3 runs 16 residues. Germline values: CDR1 SGHTA, CDR2 FQGNSA. CDR3 sequence: CASSLGEGLAKKIQYF. The CDR3 bases are TGTGCCAGCAGCTTAGGGGAAGGTCTAGCCAAAAAAATTCAGTACTTC.

This clonotype was counted many times. The chain employs TRBV5-1 and TRBJ2-3; D possibly matches TRBD1 or TRBD2 (5 bases each). Germline V gene lookup returns CDR1 SGHRS and CDR2 YFSETQ. CDR3 length: 14 amino acids. V lost 3 bases and J 5 bases, leaving 13 bases between the germline ends. The CDR3 sequence is CASSYGDQLDTQYF. The DNA for the CDR3 is TGCGCCAGCAGCTATGGGGACCAACTAGATACGCAGTATTTT.

This clonotype came up many times. The rearrangement links TRBV24-1 to TRBJ2-1, with 11 bases identical to TRBD1. With V trimmed by 4 bases and J by 6 bases, 7 bases remained unmatched. The germline V gene has CDR1 KGHDR and CDR2 SFDVKD. The length of the CDR3 is 16 residues. CDR3 sequence reads: CATSETGTGGVNEQFF. DNA for the CDR3: TGTGCCACCAGTGAGACCGGGACAGGGGGAGTCAATGAGCAGTTCTTC.

This clonotype showed up many times. This chain uses TRBV20-1 with TRBJ2-7, with 7 bases that match TRBD2. The junction had 6 bases not matched to a gene; V was cut back by 4 bases and J by 3 bases. The CDR3 extends over 13 amino acids. In germline, CDR1 is DFQATT, CDR2 SNEGSKA (reference sequence). CDR3 sequence: CSATGTNIYEQYF. For the CDR3, the DNA is TGCAGTGCTACCGGGACTAACATCTACGAGCAGTACTTC.

By its share, this clonotype is medium-sized (0.01 to 0.1%). The V and J genes are TRBV7-8 and TRBJ1-5; D is perhaps TRBD1 (5 bases). V lost 2 bases to trimming and J lost 5 bases, with 13 bases between them. This CDR3 is built from 15 residues. CDR1 is SGHVS, CDR2 FQNEAQ, per germline. The CDR3 region has the DNA TGTGCCAGCAGCTTATCAGGGCTGGGCCATCAGCCCCAGCATTTT. Its translation is CASSLSGLGHQPQHF.

This clonotype was counted at least ten times. This rearrangement joins TRBV5-1 to TRBJ1-6, with 8 bases that match TRBD1. From germline, CDR1 is SGHRS and CDR2 YFSETQ. With V trimmed by 3 bases and J by 9 bases, 5 bases remained unmatched. CDR3 length: 14 residues. CDR3 in DNA: TGCGCCAGCAGCTCCCAAGGACAGGGTTCACCCCTCCACTTT. This encodes CASSSQGQGSPLHF. Full variable domain (rest looked up from reference TRBV5-1 and TRBJ1-6): KAGVTQTPRYLIKTRGQQVTLSCSPISGHRSVSWYQQTPGQGLQFLFEYFSETQRNKGNFPGRFSGRQFSNSRSEMNVSTLELGDSALYLCASSSQGQGSPLHFGNGTRLTVT.

Ten or more counts support this clonotype. Compared with germline, one end of the junction differs, possibly owing to a read error. The rearrangement joins TRBV28 to TRBJ1-5; 7 nucleotides agree with TRBD1. There are 14 residues in the CDR3. Germline CDR1 is MDHEN and CDR2 is SYDVKM. The CDR3 protein is CASFDRAWDQPQNF. CDR3 DNA: TGTGCCAGCTTCGACAGGGCTTGGGATCAGCCCCAGAATTTT. The full variable domain, completed using reference TRBV28 and TRBJ1-5, is DVKVTQSSRYLVKRTGEKVFLECVQDMDHENMFWYRQDPGLGLRLIYFSYDVKMKEKGDIPEGYSVSREKKERFSLILESASTNQTSMYLCASFDRAWDQPQNFGDGTRLSIL.

This clonotype came up many times. The chain combines TRBV27 with TRBJ1-6; D is unclear. V lost 7 bases and J lost 3, with 10 bases in between. The CDR3 length is 14 residues. CDR1 is MNHEY and CDR2 is SMNVEV in the germline V gene (reference sequence). In DNA form, the CDR3 reads TGTGCCAGCATCCTCCGGGACTATAATTCACCCCTCCACTTT. Translation gives CASILRDYNSPLHF.

This clonotype was counted ten times or more. The V gene is TRBV20-1, the J gene TRBJ1-6; tentative D call: TRBD1 (5 bases). The CDR3 totals 16 residues. Trimming took off 0 bases at V and 7 bases at J, with 16 bases between the two ends. Germline V gene data show CDR1 as DFQATT and CDR2 as SNEGSKA (reference sequence). The CDR3 protein is CSARDLTRAGNSPLHF. The CDR3 DNA reads as TGCAGTGCTAGAGATCTGACCAGGGCTGGAAATTCACCCCTCCACTTT.

In its sample, this clonotype was seen many times. The chain carries TRBV7-3 and TRBJ2-3, with TRBD2 matching 9 bases. Trimming removed 4 bases from V and 3 bases from J; junction bases left unmatched: 2. Germline V CDR1 and CDR2: SGHTA, FQGTGA. The CDR3 is 14 residues long. Here the CDR3 DNA reads TGTGCCAGCAGCTCTAGCGGGGTTACAGATACGCAGTATTTT. Its protein is CASSSSGVTDTQYF.

This clonotype was observed many times. The chain couples TRBV6-2 or TRBV6-3 to TRBJ2-5, with D perhaps TRBD1 (6 bases). Trimming cost V 8 bases and J 5 bases, with 21 bases left between them. CDR1 is MNHEY and CDR2 is SVGEGT in the germline V gene. The CDR3 is 15 residues long. CDR3 DNA: TGTGCCAGCGGATGGACAGCCGCCTATACGGAGACCCAGTACTTC. It translates to CASGWTAAYTETQYF.

This clonotype was seen many times. The chain recombines TRBV6-5 with TRBJ2-2; 7 bases are shared with TRBD1. V shed 2 bases, J shed 6 bases, and the junction held 6 bases outside the gene matches. Germline V lookup: CDR1 MNHEY, CDR2 SVGAGI. This CDR3 is built from 15 residues. The CDR3 bases are TGTGCCAGCAGTTACGGTGAGGGGGCAGCCGGGGAGCTGTTTTTT. Protein: CASSYGEGAAGELFF.

This clonotype has at least ten counts. This chain uses TRBV7-2 with TRBJ2-7; the match to TRBD2 covers 14 bases. The CDR3 runs to 18 residues. Unmatched junction bases numbered 8, after V lost 0 bases and J lost 4 bases. CDR1 is SGHTA and CDR2 is FQGNSA in the germline V gene. The chain's CDR3 is CASSLAGRTSGRSYEQYF. The CDR3, as DNA: TGTGCCAGCAGCTTAGCTGGGCGGACTAGCGGGAGGTCGTACGAGCAGTACTTC.

Only a few counts were recorded for this clonotype. The V and J genes are TRBV12-3 or TRBV12-4 and TRBJ2-4; the D call may be TRBD1 or TRBD2 (5 bases each). This CDR3 comprises 14 residues. Deletions cut 3 bases from V and 9 bases from J, with 15 bases between. The CDR3 DNA reads TGTGCCAGCAGTTTGGGGGAACCCAACACCATTCAGTACTTC. This sequence encodes CASSLGEPNTIQYF.